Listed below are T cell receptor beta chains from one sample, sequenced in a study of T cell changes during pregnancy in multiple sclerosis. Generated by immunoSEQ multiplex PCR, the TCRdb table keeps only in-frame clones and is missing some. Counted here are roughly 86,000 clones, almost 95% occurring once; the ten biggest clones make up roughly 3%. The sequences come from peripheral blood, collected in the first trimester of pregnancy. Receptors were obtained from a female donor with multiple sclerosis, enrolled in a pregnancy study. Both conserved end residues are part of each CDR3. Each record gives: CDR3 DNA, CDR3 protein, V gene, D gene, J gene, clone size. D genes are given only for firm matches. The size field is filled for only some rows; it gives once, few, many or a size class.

CDR3 DNA: TGTGCCAGCAGCCTTACTGAGACCGACATCTCAGATACGCAGTATTTT
CDR3 protein: CASSLTETDISDTQYF
V gene: TRBV14
D gene: -
J gene: TRBJ2-3
clone size: -

CDR3 DNA: TGTGCCAGCAGCCCCCTAGCGGAGGGATACAATGAGCAGTTCTTC
CDR3 protein: CASSPLAEGYNEQFF
V gene: TRBV4-2
D gene: TRBD2
J gene: TRBJ2-1
clone size: -

CDR3 DNA: TGCGCCAGCAGTGAGTCGGCGGGGAGTACCGACAATGAGCAGTTCTTC
CDR3 protein: CASSESAGSTDNEQFF
V gene: TRBV10-1
D gene: -
J gene: TRBJ2-1
clone size: -

CDR3 DNA: TGTGCCAGCAGCCAAGATGGGACAGGGAACTATGGCTACACCTTC
CDR3 protein: CASSQDGTGNYGYTF
V gene: TRBV14
D gene: TRBD1
J gene: TRBJ1-2
clone size: -

CDR3 DNA: TGTGCCAGCAGAAGACTCGGACAGGCTCCTTATGGCTACACCTTC
CDR3 protein: CASRRLGQAPYGYTF
V gene: TRBV2
D gene: TRBD1
J gene: TRBJ1-2
clone size: few

CDR3 DNA: TGTGCCAGCAGCTTCGGGACAGGTGGGTTGGACTCAGCTTTCTTT
CDR3 protein: CASSFGTGGLDSAFF
V gene: TRBV11-2
D gene: TRBD1
J gene: TRBJ1-1
clone size: -

CDR3 DNA: TGCGCCAGCAGCTTCGCCCAGGGCCGGGAAAAACTGTTTTTT
CDR3 protein: CASSFAQGREKLFF
V gene: TRBV5-1
D gene: -
J gene: TRBJ1-4
clone size: once

CDR3 DNA: TGTGCCAGCAGCCCCGGGACTAGCGGTAACAATGAGCAGTTCTTC
CDR3 protein: CASSPGTSGNNEQFF
V gene: TRBV7-8
D gene: TRBD2
J gene: TRBJ2-1
clone size: -

CDR3 DNA: TGTGCCAGTACTCCCAGCGTGAGTGAGCAGTTCTTC
CDR3 protein: CASTPSVSEQFF
V gene: TRBV5-5
D gene: -
J gene: TRBJ2-1
clone size: -

CDR3 DNA: TGCGCCAGCAGCAAAGGACAGGGGAGGGACACTGAAGCTTTCTTT
CDR3 protein: CASSKGQGRDTEAFF
V gene: TRBV5-1
D gene: TRBD1
J gene: TRBJ1-1
clone size: -

CDR3 DNA: TGCAGCGTTGCAGTAGCAAATGAGCAGTTCTTC
CDR3 protein: CSVAVANEQFF
V gene: TRBV29-1
D gene: -
J gene: TRBJ2-1
clone size: -